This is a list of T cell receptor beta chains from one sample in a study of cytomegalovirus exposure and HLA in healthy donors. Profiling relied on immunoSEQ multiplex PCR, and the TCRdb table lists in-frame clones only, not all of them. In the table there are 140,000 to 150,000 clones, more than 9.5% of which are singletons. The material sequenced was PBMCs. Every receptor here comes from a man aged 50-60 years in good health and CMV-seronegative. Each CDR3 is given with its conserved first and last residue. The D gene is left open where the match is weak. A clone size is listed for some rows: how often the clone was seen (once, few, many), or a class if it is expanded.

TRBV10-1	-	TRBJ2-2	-	CASSEFPDSTGELFF	TGCGCCAGCAGTGAGTTTCCAGACAGCACCGGGGAGCTGTTTTTT
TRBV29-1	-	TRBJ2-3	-	CSVAPGVTDTQYF	TGCAGCGTTGCCCCGGGGGTCACAGATACGCAGTATTTT
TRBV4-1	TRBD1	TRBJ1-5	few	CASSLQWTGGGKGNQPQHF	TGCGCCAGCAGCCTCCAATGGACAGGGGGCGGGAAGGGCAATCAGCCCCAGCATTTT
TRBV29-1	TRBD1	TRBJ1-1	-	CSGDRGNTEAFF	TGCAGCGGTGACAGGGGCAACACTGAAGCTTTCTTT
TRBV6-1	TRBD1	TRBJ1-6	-	CASSVNPGQGAAVYNSPLHF	TGTGCCAGCAGTGTAAATCCGGGACAGGGGGCGGCCGTTTATAATTCACCCCTCCACTTT
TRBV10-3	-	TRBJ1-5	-	CAISESGVSNQPQHF	TGTGCCATCAGTGAGTCAGGGGTGAGCAATCAGCCCCAGCATTTT
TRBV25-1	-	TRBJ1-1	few	CASSGRSRVKTEAFF	TGTGCCAGCAGTGGGCGGAGCAGGGTGAAGACTGAAGCTTTCTTT
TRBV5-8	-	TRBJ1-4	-	CASSLNFGGLTGEKLFF	TGTGCCAGCAGCTTGAATTTCGGCGGCCTAACCGGGGAAAAACTGTTTTTT
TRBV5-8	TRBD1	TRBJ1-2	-	CASNPGGDGYTF	TGTGCCAGCAACCCAGGGGGAGATGGCTACACCTTC
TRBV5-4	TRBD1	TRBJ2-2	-	CASSPTGDGTGELFF	TGTGCCAGCAGCCCGACAGGGGATGGGACCGGGGAGCTGTTTTTT